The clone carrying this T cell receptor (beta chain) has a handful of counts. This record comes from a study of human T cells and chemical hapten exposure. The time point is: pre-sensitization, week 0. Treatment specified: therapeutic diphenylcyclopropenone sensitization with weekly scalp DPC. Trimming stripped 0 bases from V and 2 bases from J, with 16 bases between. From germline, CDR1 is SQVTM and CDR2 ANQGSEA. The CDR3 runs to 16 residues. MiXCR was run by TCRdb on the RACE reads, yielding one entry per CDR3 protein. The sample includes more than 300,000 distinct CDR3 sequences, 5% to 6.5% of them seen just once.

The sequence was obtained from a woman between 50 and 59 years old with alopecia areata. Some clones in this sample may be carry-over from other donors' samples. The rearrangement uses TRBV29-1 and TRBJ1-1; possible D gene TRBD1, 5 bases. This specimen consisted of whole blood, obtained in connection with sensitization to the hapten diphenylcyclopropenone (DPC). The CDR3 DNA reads TGCAGCGTTGAAGATATAGGGAAGGGGCTTAACACTGAAGCTTTCTTT. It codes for CSVEDIGKGLNTEAFF.